The source of this T cell receptor (beta chain) is a study of blood T cell repertoires in COVID-19. Study-level information: Samples representing acute and convalescent COVID-19 were sourced from the United States, Italy and Spain. The cDNA or gDNA used as material had been derived from T cells, B-cell-depleted T cells, or PBMCs.

Source study methods: Amplified reference gene primers provided the basis for estimating nucleated cell counts. Sequenced by immunoSEQ multiplex PCR; TCRdb stores in-frame clones only, minus some. The V and J calls and clone size come from that table; D and trimming were worked out from the DNA. The table lists under 300,000 clones, roughly nine tenths of them singletons. Seattle-derived patients entered the study during active infection and were followed longitudinally. The TCR comes from a woman aged 25-40 years with COVID-19, enrolled during active disease. Sequencing input: peripheral blood.

This CDR3 reads CAISESSLPGQPSHGYTF. In DNA form, the CDR3 reads TGTGCCATCAGTGAGTCGAGCCTACCGGGACAGCCCTCCCATGGCTACACCTTC. This sequence joins TRBV10-3 and TRBJ1-2; 7 bases align to TRBD1. The ends lost 0 bases at V and 6 bases at J; junction bases unmatched: 16. The CDR3 covers 18 residues. From germline, CDR1 is ENHRY and CDR2 SYGVKD.